These 18 T cell receptor beta chains were sequenced from one sample in a study of control samples from healthy donors and cancer patients. Generated by immunoSEQ multiplex PCR, the TCRdb table keeps only in-frame clones and is missing some. The sample shows 350,000 to 450,000 clones, about 93% of them seen only once. The sequenced material came from PBMCs. These receptors all stem from a man aged 35-49 years with head and neck cancer.

The chain couples TRBV30 to TRBJ2-7; maybe TRBD1 (6 bases). Trimming pared 3 bases from V and 0 bases from J, leaving 12 bases between. CDR3 length: 14 amino acids. The V gene's germline CDR1 is GTSNPN and CDR2 SVGIG (reference sequence). The CDR3 region is CAWRGQPNSYEQYF. The CDR3 DNA reads as TGTGCCTGGAGAGGACAGCCAAACTCCTACGAGCAGTACTTC. The variable domain in full, completed from reference TRBV30 and TRBJ2-7, reads SQTIHQWPATLVQPVGSPLSLECTVEGTSNPNLYWYRQAAGRGLQLLFYSVGIGQISSEVPQNLSASRPQDRQFILSSKKLLLSDSGFYLCAWRGQPNSYEQYFGPGTRLTVT.

This clone was recorded a few times. CDR3 sequence (DNA): TGTGCCAGTAAAAGACAGGGGGCGGACATTCAGTACTTC. It codes for CASKRQGADIQYF. This sequence joins TRBV19 and TRBJ2-4, with 10 nucleotides matching TRBD1. This CDR3 spans 13 amino acids. V shed 7 bases, J shed 8 bases, and the junction held 5 bases outside the gene matches. From germline, CDR1 is LNHDA and CDR2 SQIVND (reference sequence).

The V call is TRBV7-2, the J call TRBJ1-5, with 9 bases lining up with TRBD1. The CDR3 covers 17 residues. V gave up 5 bases and J gave up 0 bases; unmatched junction bases: 8. In germline, CDR1 is SGHTA, CDR2 FQGNSA. CDR3 in DNA: TGTGCCAGCAGCGAAGGGGACAGGGCATATAGCAATCAGCCCCAGCATTTT. This translates into CASSEGDRAYSNQPQHF. Filled out from reference TRBV7-2 and TRBJ1-5, the complete variable domain reads GAGVSQSPSNKVTEKGKDVELRCDPISGHTALYWYRQSLGQGLEFLIYFQGNSAPDKSGLPSDRFSAERTGGSVSTLTIQRTQQEDSAVYLCASSEGDRAYSNQPQHFGDGTRLSIL.

The chain combines TRBV7-2 with TRBJ2-5, with D hard to call. CDR1 and CDR2 (germline): SGHTA, FQGNSA. The V end was cut by 4 bases, the J end by 5 bases, with 14 bases between. The CDR3 contains 14 residues. This CDR3 reads CASSWVEQAETQYF. The CDR3 region has the DNA TGTGCCAGCAGCTGGGTAGAGCAGGCGGAGACCCAGTACTTC.

The rearrangement joins TRBV12-2 to TRBJ2-7; the table names TRBD1, a call not compared with the DNA. TRBV12-2 is tagged as a pseudogene. This CDR3 region has 13 residues. The CDR3 sequence: CASRLVPGNEQYF. The DNA for the CDR3 is TGTGCAAGTCGCTTAGTCCCAGGGAACGAGCAGTACTTC.

This chain links TRBV5-8 with TRBJ2-5; 7 positions agree with TRBD1. Germline V gives CDR1 SGHTS, CDR2 YDEGEE. This CDR3 has 14 residues. Trimming cost V 4 bases and J 1 base; bases outside gene matches: 4. CDR3 in amino acids: CASSLGTAQETQYF. CDR3 coding DNA: TGTGCCAGCAGCCTCGGGACAGCCCAAGAGACCCAGTACTTC. Full variable domain (rest looked up from reference TRBV5-8 and TRBJ2-5): EAGVTQSPTHLIKTRGQQATLRCSPISGHTSVYWYQQALGLGLQFLLWYDEGEERNRGNFPPRFSGRQFPNYSSELNVNALELEDSALYLCASSLGTAQETQYFGPGTRLLVL.

The gene calls are TRBV4-1 and TRBJ2-2; D gene uncertain. Germline CDR1 MGHRA, CDR2 YSYEKL. V lost 1 base, J lost 0 bases, and 9 bases lay in between. The CDR3 totals 16 residues. CDR3 coding DNA: TGCGCCAGCAGCCAAGTCAGCACCACGAACACCGGGGAGCTGTTTTTT. Translated: CASSQVSTTNTGELFF.

The V and J genes are TRBV15 and TRBJ2-2; D may be TRBD1 (6 bases). Germline V lookup: CDR1 LNHNV, CDR2 YYDKDF (reference sequence). Trimming cost V 3 bases and J 0 bases, with 11 bases left between them. The CDR3 is 16 amino acids. As DNA, the CDR3 is TGTGCCACCAGCAGCAGGGACACCCCGAACACCGGGGAGCTGTTTTTT. Translation gives CATSSRDTPNTGELFF.

The genes are TRBV12-5 and TRBJ2-7; D unclear. The germline CDR1 and CDR2 sequences are LGHNT and FRNRAP. V lost 5 bases, J lost 2 bases, and 13 bases lay in between. The CDR3 runs to 14 residues. The CDR3 nucleotides are TGTGCTAGTGGTCCCGCCCTCGGACCCTACGAGCAGTACTTC. This encodes CASGPALGPYEQYF.

V usage is TRBV19 and J usage is TRBJ2-2; TRBD1 is a possible D gene (7 bases). The CDR3 has 16 residues. Germline assignment: CDR1 LNHDA and CDR2 SQIVND (reference sequence). V lost 2 bases to trimming and J lost 3 bases, with 13 bases between them. Written as DNA, the CDR3 is TGTGCCAGTAGTATAACTTCAGGGGGGTACACCGGGGAGCTGTTTTTT. Its protein is CASSITSGGYTGELFF. Supplemented by reference TRBV19 and TRBJ2-2, the full variable domain reads DGGITQSPKYLFRKEGQNVTLSCEQNLNHDAMYWYRQDPGQGLRLIYYSQIVNDFQKGDIAEGYSVSREKKESFPLTVTSAQKNPTAFYLCASSITSGGYTGELFFGEGSRLTVL.

The rearrangement uses TRBV28 and TRBJ2-1; a possible D gene is TRBD1 (6 bases). V was trimmed by 5 bases and J by 1 base, leaving 12 bases between them. Germline CDR1 reads MDHEN; CDR2 reads SYDVKM. There are 15 residues in the CDR3. This CDR3 reads CASSQQGRSYNEQFF. CDR3 sequence (DNA): TGTGCCAGCAGTCAACAGGGCAGGTCCTACAATGAGCAGTTCTTC.

In the case of this clone: At one end, the junction sequence differs from germline, possibly due to a read error. This rearrangement joins TRBV30 to TRBJ2-5; no clear D. CDR1 is GTSNPN, CDR2 SVGIG, per germline (reference sequence). This CDR3 contains 12 residues. The CDR3 protein is CAWSGYQEAQYF. The CDR3 DNA reads as TGTGCCTGGAGTGGGTACCAAGAGGCCCAGTACTTC.

For this clone: Other DNA sequences in the same sample also yield this CDR3. The chain is built from TRBV15 and TRBJ2-7; D gene unclear. CDR1 is LNHNV and CDR2 is YYDKDF in the germline V gene (reference sequence). Trimming took off 1 base at V and 3 bases at J, with 4 bases between the two ends. This CDR3 has 12 residues. The CDR3 reads CATSRVGYEQYF. The CDR3 nucleotides are TGTGCCACCAGCAGAGTAGGCTACGAGCAGTACTTC.

As regards this clone: The junction does not match germline at one end; this may be a read error. Additional DNA sequences in this sample encode the identical CDR3. The chain's CDR3 is CASTPREAHTEAFF. The CDR3 DNA follows: TGTGCTAGCACCCCGAGGGAGGCGCACACTGAAGCTTTCTTT. The gene calls are TRBV3-1 (or the pseudogene TRBV3-2) and TRBJ1-1; unclear D gene. CDR3 length equals 14 residues. CDR1 and CDR2 (germline): LGHDT, YNNKEL (reference sequence).

V is TRBV7-3 and J is TRBJ2-1; 10 bases match TRBD1. Germline V gene sequence: CDR1 SGHTA, CDR2 FQGTGA. CDR3 length equals 15 residues. V shed 5 bases and J 8 bases; nucleotides not matched to a gene: 9. The CDR3 here is CASSESGQGFDEQFF. The CDR3 coding sequence is TGTGCCAGCAGCGAATCGGGACAGGGGTTCGATGAGCAGTTCTTC.

This chain uses TRBV6-2 or TRBV6-3 with TRBJ1-2; perhaps TRBD1 as D (6 bases). The CDR3 is 14 amino acids. Trimming took 2 bases from V and 4 from J, leaving 11 bases between them. Germline CDR1 reads MNHEY; CDR2 reads SVGEGT. The CDR3 DNA sequence: TGTGCCAGCAGTTACCCCATGGACAGCTATGGCTACACCTTC. Its translation: CASSYPMDSYGYTF.

J is TRBJ2-7 and V is TRBV7-9, with D possibly being TRBD1 (6 bases). The CDR3 extends over 19 amino acids. Germline CDR1 and CDR2: SEHNR and FQNEAQ (reference sequence). The V end lost 6 bases, the J end lost 0 bases, and 27 bases lay between the germline ends. CDR3 residues: CASSLHTGLDRRSSYEQYF. The CDR3, as DNA: TGTGCCAGCAGTTTACATACCGGCCTGGACAGACGCAGCTCCTACGAGCAGTACTTC.

The J gene is TRBJ2-1, the V gene TRBV29-1, with TRBD1 as a possible D gene (5 bases). The CDR3 covers 16 residues. Germline CDR1 and CDR2: SQVTM and ANQGSEA. Trimming removed 1 base from V and 0 bases from J, with 13 bases in between. The CDR3, as DNA: TGCAGCGTTGAAGGCAGGGCCCCCAGCTCCTACAATGAGCAGTTCTTC. Amino acids: CSVEGRAPSSYNEQFF.